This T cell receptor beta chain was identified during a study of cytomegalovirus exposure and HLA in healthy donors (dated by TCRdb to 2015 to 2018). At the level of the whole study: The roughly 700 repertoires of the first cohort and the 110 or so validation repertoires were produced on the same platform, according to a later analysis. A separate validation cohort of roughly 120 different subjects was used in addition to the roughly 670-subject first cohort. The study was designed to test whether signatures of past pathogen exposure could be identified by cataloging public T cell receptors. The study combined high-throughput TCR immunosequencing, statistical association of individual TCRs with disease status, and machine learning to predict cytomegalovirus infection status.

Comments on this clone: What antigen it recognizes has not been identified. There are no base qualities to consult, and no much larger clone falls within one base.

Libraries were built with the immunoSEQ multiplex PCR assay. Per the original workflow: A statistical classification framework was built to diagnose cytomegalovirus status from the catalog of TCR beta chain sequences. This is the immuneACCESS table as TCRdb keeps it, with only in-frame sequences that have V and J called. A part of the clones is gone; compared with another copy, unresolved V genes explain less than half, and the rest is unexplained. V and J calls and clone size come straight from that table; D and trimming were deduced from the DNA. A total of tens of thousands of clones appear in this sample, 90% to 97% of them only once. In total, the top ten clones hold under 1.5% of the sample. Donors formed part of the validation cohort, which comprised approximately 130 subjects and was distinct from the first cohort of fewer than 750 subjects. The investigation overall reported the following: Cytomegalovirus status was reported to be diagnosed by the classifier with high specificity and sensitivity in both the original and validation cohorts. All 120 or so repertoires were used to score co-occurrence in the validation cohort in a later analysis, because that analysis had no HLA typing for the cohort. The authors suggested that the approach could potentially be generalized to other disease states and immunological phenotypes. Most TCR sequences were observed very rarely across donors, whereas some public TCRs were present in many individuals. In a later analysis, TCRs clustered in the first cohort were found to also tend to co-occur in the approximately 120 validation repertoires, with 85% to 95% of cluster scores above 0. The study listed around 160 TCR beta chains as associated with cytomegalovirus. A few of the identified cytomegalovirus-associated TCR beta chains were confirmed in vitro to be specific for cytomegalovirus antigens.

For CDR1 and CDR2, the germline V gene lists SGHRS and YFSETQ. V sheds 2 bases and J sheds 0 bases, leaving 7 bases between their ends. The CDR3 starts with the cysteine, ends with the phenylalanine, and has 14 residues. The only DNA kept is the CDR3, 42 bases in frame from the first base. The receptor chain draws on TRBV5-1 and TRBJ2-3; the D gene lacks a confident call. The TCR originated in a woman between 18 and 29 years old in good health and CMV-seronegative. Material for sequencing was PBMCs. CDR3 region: CASSFSASTDTQYF. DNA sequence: TGCGCCAGCAGCTTTTCCGCGAGCACAGATACGCAGTATTTT. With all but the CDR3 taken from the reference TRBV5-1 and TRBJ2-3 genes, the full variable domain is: KAGVTQTPRYLIKTRGQQVTLSCSPISGHRSVSWYQQTPGQGLQFLFEYFSETQRNKGNFPGRFSGRQFSNSRSEMNVSTLELGDSALYLCASSFSASTDTQYFGPGTRLTVL.